This T cell receptor beta chain was retrieved from a study of blood T cells in healthy people across ages. Study results and caveats: The study regarded diversity estimates from one million T cells as underestimates. Naive T cell percentage and TCR beta diversity correlated strongly.

Through a sample-barcoded 5' primer and a J-beta primer mix, a second PCR was run for about 6 to 11 cycles. A tag from a template-switch adaptor with 12 random nucleotides marked each cDNA molecule. TCRdb fed the 5' RACE reads into MiXCR, producing one record per CDR3 protein. The sample has some 850,000 distinct CDR3 sequences; roughly 24% are singletons. This clonotype was detected only a few times. As yet, its antigen is unknown. Trimming cost V 6 bases and J 3 bases, with 17 bases left between them. The V gene's germline CDR1 is DFQATT and CDR2 SNEGSKA (reference sequence). This CDR3 is 14 amino acids long. These records were also assigned to another study, of T cells of mothers and their children. That study reports: With unrelated pairs as the comparison, related mother-child pairs had a slightly higher overlap that was not significant.

Sequences were obtained from blood. This receptor was taken from a boy aged 5-17 years in good health. The chain carries TRBV20-1 and TRBJ2-5, with D perhaps matching TRBD1 (6 bases). CDR3 in amino acids: CSAGKTGSKETQYF. The CDR3 DNA reads as TGCAGTGCGGGAAAAACAGGGTCGAAAGAGACCCAGTACTTC.